This T cell receptor beta chain was captured in a study of blood T cell repertoires in COVID-19. Study background: Sample material is recorded as cDNA or gDNA derived from T cells, B-cell-depleted T cells, or PBMCs.

Per germline, CDR1 LGHDT and CDR2 YNNKEL (reference sequence). Trimming removed 1 base at V and 8 bases at J, with 8 bases between. The CDR3 runs to 12 residues. Sequenced by immunoSEQ multiplex PCR; TCRdb stores in-frame clones only, minus some. The sample holds 150,000 to 170,000 clones, roughly 80% seen once. This chain joins TRBV3-1 (or the pseudogene TRBV3-2) and TRBJ1-1; D is undetermined. Sequenced: peripheral blood. The origin of this receptor is a man aged 80 or over with acute or convalescent COVID-19. The CDR3 loop reads CASSQVNREAFF. The CDR3 region has the DNA TGTGCCAGCAGCCAAGTTAACCGGGAAGCTTTCTTT.